The rows below give T cell receptor beta chains drawn from one sample of a study of shared clonotypes between healthy human individuals. Some clones are missing from TCRdb's copy, which holds only in-frame ones; the method was immunoSEQ multiplex PCR. The sample lists 1.5 million to 1.9 million clones; 98% were seen once. Sequencing used naive CD4+ T cells sorted from blood. The source of these receptors is a man younger than 40 in good health. Both conserved end residues are part of each CDR3. The D gene is left open where the match is weak. The listing skips clone size in some rows; elsewhere it reads once, few, many or a size class.

V gene	J gene	clone size	D gene	CDR3 protein	CDR3 DNA
TRBV6-5	TRBJ2-7	.	TRBD2	CASRRLAASSYEQYF	TGTGCCAGCAGACGACTAGCGGCGAGCTCCTACGAGCAGTACTTC
TRBV5-1	TRBJ2-2	.	.	CASSSQGSGELFF	TGCGCCAGCAGCTCCCAGGGGTCCGGGGAGCTGTTTTTT
TRBV28	TRBJ2-7	.	.	CASSLIFGLDSYEQYF	TGTGCCAGCAGTTTAATATTCGGCCTTGACTCCTACGAGCAGTACTTC
TRBV7-2	TRBJ2-7	.	.	CASSFDVDSLYEQYF	TGTGCCAGCAGCTTCGATGTGGACAGTCTCTACGAGCAGTACTTC
TRBV6-1	TRBJ2-1	once	.	CASTVFGGGYNEQFF	TGTGCCAGCACGGTTTTTGGTGGAGGATACAATGAGCAGTTCTTC
TRBV11-2	TRBJ2-5	once	TRBD1	CASSLGQTGKETQYF	TGTGCCAGCAGCTTAGGCCAGACAGGGAAGGAGACCCAGTACTTC
TRBV19	TRBJ2-3	.	.	CASTSSTGTSTDTQYF	TGTGCCAGTACGAGCTCGACGGGAACTAGCACAGATACGCAGTATTTT
TRBV29-1	TRBJ2-7	.	TRBD1	CSVEDLVETGAYEQYF	TGCAGCGTTGAAGATCTGGTGGAGACAGGGGCCTACGAGCAGTACTTC
TRBV10-1	TRBJ2-1	.	.	CASSDAGRPYNEQFF	TGCGCCAGCAGTGATGCAGGGAGGCCCTACAATGAGCAGTTCTTC
TRBV6-1	TRBJ1-1	.	.	CASSARSTPNTEAFF	TGTGCCAGCAGTGCACGATCGACACCGAACACTGAAGCTTTCTTT
TRBV6-6	TRBJ2-7	.	.	CASSDRVGRSYPEQYF	TGTGCCAGCAGCGACAGGGTCGGGAGATCTTACCCCGAGCAGTACTTC
TRBV5-1	TRBJ2-2	.	TRBD1	CASSIRDRVTSGELFF	TGCGCCAGCTCTATCCGGGACAGGGTAACGAGCGGGGAGCTGTTTTTT
TRBV5-1	TRBJ2-5	.	TRBD1	CASSSTGIQETQYF	TGCGCCAGCAGCTCGACAGGGATCCAAGAGACCCAGTACTTC
TRBV10-1	TRBJ2-3	once	.	CASSEKTTDTQYF	TGCGCCAGCAGTGAAAAGACGACAGATACGCAGTATTTT
TRBV5-5	TRBJ1-2	.	.	CASSLGGAGYTF	TGTGCCAGCAGCCTCGGTGGGGCTGGCTACACCTTC
TRBV27	TRBJ2-7	.	TRBD2	CASSSRTSGPYEQYF	TGTGCCAGCAGTTCCCGGACTAGCGGTCCCTACGAGCAGTACTTC
TRBV6-6	TRBJ2-1	.	.	CASSYSSLSYNEQFF	TGTGCCAGCAGTTACTCGTCACTTTCCTACAATGAGCAGTTCTTC
TRBV5-1	TRBJ1-2	.	.	CASSPDWLGGYTF	TGCGCCAGCAGCCCCGATTGGTTGGGTGGCTACACCTTC
TRBV27	TRBJ2-5	.	.	CASSINLRGKETQYF	TGTGCCAGCAGTATAAACCTCAGGGGTAAAGAGACCCAGTACTTC
TRBV4-2	TRBJ2-6	.	.	CASSQDNSRSGANVLTF	TGTGCCAGCAGCCAAGACAATTCCCGCTCTGGGGCCAACGTCCTGACTTTC
TRBV7-9	TRBJ2-3	.	TRBD1	CASSLSLRTGQGTDTQYF	TGTGCCAGCAGCTTAAGTCTCCGGACGGGACAGGGCACAGATACGCAGTATTTT
TRBV30	TRBJ2-5	.	TRBD1	CAWTGGKTQYF	TGTGCCTGGACAGGGGGCAAGACCCAGTACTTC
TRBV7-2	TRBJ1-1	.	.	CASSWTRTEAFF	TGTGCCAGCAGCTGGACTAGGACTGAAGCTTTCTTT
TRBV19	TRBJ2-7	.	TRBD2	CASSMSGGSSYEQYF	TGTGCCAGTAGTATGTCGGGGGGGAGCTCCTACGAGCAGTACTTC
TRBV7-8	TRBJ2-6	.	TRBD1	CASSANRGRTLSGANVLTF	TGTGCCAGCAGCGCCAACAGGGGGAGAACTCTCTCTGGGGCCAACGTCCTGACTTTC
TRBV18	TRBJ2-7	.	.	CASSPRGGYEQYF	TGTGCCAGCTCACCGAGGGGAGGCTACGAGCAGTACTTC
TRBV11-2	TRBJ1-2	.	.	CASSLDFRSANYGYTF	TGTGCCAGCAGCTTAGATTTTCGTAGTGCTAACTATGGCTACACCTTC
TRBV6-6	TRBJ2-1	.	.	CASSYPPENNEQFF	TGTGCCAGCAGTTACCCGCCGGAAAACAATGAGCAGTTCTTC
TRBV7-2	TRBJ2-3	.	.	CASSFGRVGATQYF	TGTGCCAGCAGCTTCGGCAGGGTGGGGGCTACGCAGTATTTT
TRBV4-3	TRBJ2-5	.	TRBD2	CASTDSGRAEETQYF	TGCGCCAGCACCGATAGCGGGAGGGCCGAGGAGACCCAGTACTTC
TRBV27	TRBJ1-1	.	.	CASSPRAGGTEAFF	TGTGCCAGCAGCCCTCGTGCTGGGGGCACTGAAGCTTTCTTT
TRBV5-4	TRBJ2-3	.	.	CASRFSPADTQYF	TGTGCCAGCAGATTCTCCCCCGCAGATACGCAGTATTTT
TRBV10-3	TRBJ1-3	.	.	CAISGTESAGNTIYF	TGTGCCATCAGTGGTACAGAATCCGCTGGAAACACCATATATTTT
TRBV27	TRBJ2-7	.	.	CASSAGPGSSQGRYEQYF	TGTGCCAGCAGCGCGGGACCGGGGTCCTCACAGGGCCGCTACGAGCAGTACTTC
TRBV10-2	TRBJ2-1	.	.	CASRGAASYNEQFF	TGCGCCAGCAGAGGAGCGGCCTCCTACAATGAGCAGTTCTTC
TRBV18	TRBJ2-1	.	.	CASSPGLYNEQFF	TGTGCCAGCTCACCAGGGCTTTACAATGAGCAGTTCTTC